Listed here are 16 T cell receptor beta chains from one sample, sequenced in a study of T-cell memory formation after mild COVID-19. Via MiXCR, TCRdb re-called the 5' RACE reads, giving one row per CDR3 protein. The sample records 350,000 to 500,000 distinct CDR3 sequences, under 20% being singletons. Material: PBMCs or a T cell subset sorted from them (not recorded which). These receptors all come from a man younger than 35 who had mild COVID-19 (a few samples of this study predate the infection). Cell type and time point are not known.

The chain employs TRBV12-3 or TRBV12-4 and TRBJ2-1; 11 bases match TRBD2. Germline trimming cut 6 bases from V and 7 bases from J; bases unmatched to any gene: 8. The length of the CDR3 is 15 residues. The CDR3 bases are TGTGCCAGCAGATCCCTAGCGGGGGGCCAGAATGAGCAGTTCTTC. It encodes CASRSLAGGQNEQFF.

This clonotype was counted a few times. V gene TRBV20-1 combines with J gene TRBJ2-1; no definite D call. The CDR3 has 11 amino acids. Trimming removed 5 bases from V and 12 bases from J, with 14 bases in between. Germline V CDR1 and CDR2: DFQATT, SNEGSKA (reference sequence). The CDR3 DNA is TGCAGTGCTCCTTCACCCAGGCGGCAGTTCTTC. It encodes CSAPSPRRQFF.

The CDR3 protein is CASSQVQGKWDTIYF. The CDR3 DNA is TGCGCCAGCAGCCAAGTACAGGGGAAATGGGACACCATATATTTT. V is TRBV4-1 and J is TRBJ1-3; TRBD1 aligns across 7 bases. V lost 1 base and J lost 8; bases outside the gene matches: 8. Germline CDR1 is MGHRA and CDR2 is YSYEKL. The CDR3 loop spans 15 amino acids.

This clonotype showed up just a few times. The V call is TRBV25-1, the J call TRBJ1-1; 7 positions agree with TRBD1. Looked up from germline, CDR1 is MGHDK and CDR2 is SYGVNS. The CDR3 extends over 14 amino acids. V shed 6 bases, J shed 6 bases, and the junction held 10 bases outside the gene matches. CDR3 residues: CASSRQGRSSEAFF. The DNA of the CDR3 is TGTGCCAGCAGCAGACAGGGTAGGAGTTCTGAAGCTTTCTTT.

Only a few counts were recorded for this clonotype. This chain uses TRBV5-4 with TRBJ2-7, with a weak D call TRBD2 (6 bases). From germline, CDR1 is SGHNT and CDR2 YYREEE (reference sequence). This CDR3 has 14 residues. V was shortened by 3 bases and J by 4 bases, with 14 bases between the two germline ends. CDR3: CASSWQVAGYEQYV. DNA of the CDR3: TGTGCCAGCAGCTGGCAGGTCGCGGGGTACGAGCAGTACGTC.

The chain uses TRBV10-3 and TRBJ1-2; no firm D call. Trimming removed 4 bases at V and 3 bases at J, with 15 bases between. This CDR3 is built from 15 residues. Germline CDR1 is ENHRY and CDR2 is SYGVKD. CDR3: CAISVGPDGYYGYTF. CDR3 sequence (DNA): TGTGCCATCAGTGTCGGCCCGGACGGGTACTATGGCTACACCTTC.

This chain connects TRBV7-3 to TRBJ2-1; D may be TRBD1 (6 bases). Trimming left V 5 bases short and J 8 bases short, with 10 bases between. In germline, CDR1 is SGHTA, CDR2 FQGTGA. The CDR3 sequence is 12 residues long. Here the CDR3 DNA reads TGTGCCAGCAGCCCTAACAGGGATGAGCAGTTCTTC. Translating it yields CASSPNRDEQFF.

This clonotype came up many times. This chain links TRBV18 with TRBJ1-2, with unresolved D. Germline CDR1 and CDR2: KGHSH and LQKENI. The CDR3 is made up of 13 amino acids. V lost 0 bases and J 3 bases, leaving 5 bases between the germline ends. The CDR3 DNA reads as TGTGCCAGCTCACCACCAACAGACTATGGCTACACCTTC. Translation gives CASSPPTDYGYTF.

V usage is TRBV15 and J usage is TRBJ2-7, with D possibly TRBD2 on 6 matching bases. This CDR3 contains 12 residues. V shed 11 bases and J shed 2 bases, with 13 bases lying between them. Germline V gene data show CDR1 as LNHNV and CDR2 as YYDKDF (reference sequence). Written as DNA, the CDR3 is TGTGCCGCCCGGGGGATTGCCTACGAGCAGTACGTC. Its protein is CAARGIAYEQYV.

The table lists this clonotype with a few counts. The rearrangement joins TRBV7-2 to TRBJ2-1; 9 positions match TRBD2. Germline V gene sequence: CDR1 SGHTA, CDR2 FQGNSA. J lost 2 bases, V lost 1 base, and 3 bases had no gene match. This CDR3 spans 16 amino acids. The CDR3 reads CASSLEERGAYNEQFF. Here the CDR3 DNA reads TGTGCCAGCAGCTTAGAAGAGCGGGGGGCCTACAATGAGCAGTTCTTC.

This rearrangement joins TRBV9 to TRBJ2-2; the D call may be TRBD1 or TRBD2 (5 bases each). In germline, CDR1 is SGDLS, CDR2 YYNGEE. Deletions cut 4 bases from V and 1 base from J, with 14 bases between. The length of the CDR3 is 16 residues. The CDR3, as DNA: TGTGCCAGCAGCCTACAGGCGGGCGAGAACACCGGGGAGCTGTTTTTT. The encoded protein is CASSLQAGENTGELFF.

This chain connects TRBV7-9 to TRBJ2-3; maybe TRBD1 (7 bases). With 5 bases removed from V and 0 bases from J, the gap between germline ends came to 18 bases. This CDR3 region has 17 residues. In germline, CDR1 is SEHNR, CDR2 FQNEAQ (reference sequence). CDR3 sequence: CASSGGQGGASTDTQYF. The DNA of the CDR3 is TGTGCCAGCAGCGGAGGTCAGGGGGGAGCTAGCACAGATACGCAGTATTTT.

This clonotype has a handful of counts. CDR3 loop: CASSLTGLVRTDTQYF. CDR3 bases: TGTGCCAGCAGCTTGACAGGGTTAGTACGGACAGATACGCAGTATTTT. The chain couples TRBV5-6 to TRBJ2-3, with D perhaps TRBD1 (6 bases). The CDR3 is 16 residues long. Germline loops: CDR1 SGHDT, CDR2 YYEEEE. Trimming removed 1 base from V and 3 bases from J, with 15 bases in between.

This clonotype has only one observation. The V call is TRBV4-2, the J call TRBJ2-5, with TRBD2 matching over 13 bases. Unmatched junction bases numbered 4, after V lost 2 bases and J lost 1 base. Per germline, CDR1 LGHNA and CDR2 YNFKEQ. There are 17 residues in the CDR3. Here the CDR3 reads CASSQILAGGLQETQYF. CDR3 coding DNA: TGTGCCAGCAGCCAAATACTAGCGGGGGGGCTCCAAGAGACCCAGTACTTC.

The rearrangement uses TRBV4-3 and TRBJ2-5; 9 positions match TRBD1. There are 15 residues in the CDR3. V dropped 4 bases and J dropped 0; count of bases not matched to a gene: 3. Germline-derived CDR1 and CDR2 are LGHNA and YSLEER. CDR3 in amino acids: CASSPGDRDQETQYF. Here the CDR3 DNA reads TGCGCCAGCAGCCCCGGGGACAGGGACCAAGAGACCCAGTACTTC.

The rearrangement joins TRBV6-2 or TRBV6-3 to TRBJ2-1; the D gene could be TRBD1 or TRBD2 (5 bases each). The CDR3 sequence is 14 residues long. CDR1 MNHEY and CDR2 SVGEGT come from the germline V gene. V lost 11 bases and J 5 bases, leaving 19 bases between the germline ends. The CDR3: CAASGRGLNNEQFF. In DNA, the CDR3 is TGTGCCGCTTCGGGTCGGGGCCTAAACAATGAGCAGTTCTTC.